One and the same sample provided the 27 T cell receptor beta chains below, sequenced in a study of post-analysis software for immune sequencing data. Study findings and constraints: TRBV5-6, TRBV5-1 and TRBV20-1 belonged to a set of roughly 5 TRBV segments that were more frequent in patients than controls.

Their antigens remain unidentified. Presence of unique molecular identifiers characterized the TCR beta cDNA libraries. Using its own MiXCR run on the PCR reads, TCRdb lists one record per CDR3 protein. The sample yields around 400,000 distinct CDR3 sequences, 35% to 45% seen once. The sequenced sample was blood. The receptors shown here come from a girl aged 2 to 10 with multiple sclerosis.

J is TRBJ1-2 and V is TRBV29-1; D is possibly TRBD1 (6 bases). The CDR3 contains 15 residues. CDR1 and CDR2 (germline): SQVTM, ANQGSEA. V lost 2 bases to trimming and J lost 8 bases, with 21 bases between them. The CDR3 loop reads CSVERRGIRTGGYTF. The DNA for the CDR3 is TGCAGCGTTGAACGGAGGGGCATTCGAACAGGGGGCTACACCTTC. Full variable domain (outside the CDR3, taken from reference TRBV29-1 and TRBJ1-2): SAVISQKPSRDICQRGTSLTIQCQVDSQVTMMFWYRQQPGQSLTLIATANQGSEATYESGFVIDKFPISRPNLTFSTLTVSNMSPEDSSIYLCSVERRGIRTGGYTFGSGTRLTVV.

This clonotype was counted only a few times. This chain uses TRBV6-6 with TRBJ1-5, with 7 bases fitting TRBD1. Germline values: CDR1 MNHNY, CDR2 SVGAGI (reference sequence). The CDR3 is 13 amino acids. After removal of 5 bases from V and 7 bases from J, the junction contained 5 bases not matched to a gene. Here the CDR3 DNA reads TGTGCCAGCAGTCGACAGGGTACGCAGCCCCAGCATTTT. Amino acids: CASSRQGTQPQHF.

The chain carries TRBV12-3 or TRBV12-4 and TRBJ1-5; D is possibly TRBD1 (5 bases). CDR3 size: 14 residues. Trimming removed 6 bases at V and 4 bases at J, with 13 bases between. The CDR3 nucleotides are TGTGCCAGCAGGGCGGGACCGATGAATCAGCCCCAGCATTTT. Protein: CASRAGPMNQPQHF.

The genes are TRBV3-1 and TRBJ2-5, with 15 bases aligning to TRBD2. Per the germline V gene, CDR1 is LGHDT and CDR2 is YNNKEL (reference sequence). CDR3 length: 14 amino acids. Losses at the gene ends were 6 bases for V and 5 bases for J; bases not matched to a gene: 1. DNA for the CDR3: TGTGCCAGCAGGGGGACTAGCGGGGGGGAGACCCAGTACTTC. It specifies CASRGTSGGETQYF.

With respect to this clonotype: The conserved phenylalanine or tryptophan is not found at the CDR3 terminus, so this likely reflects a read error. This chain links TRBV29-1 with TRBJ2-2, with D unclear. The CDR3 is 15 residues long. Germline CDR1 reads SQVTM; CDR2 reads ANQGSEA. V dropped 3 bases and J dropped 0 bases, with 11 bases sitting between them. The CDR3 coding sequence is TGCAGCGTTGAGGCCCACTCGTCGAACACCGGGGAGCTGTTTTGT. Translation: CSVEAHSSNTGELFC.

The chain recombines TRBV7-2 with TRBJ2-7, with TRBD1 identical over 9 bases. This CDR3 has 14 residues. V shed 6 bases and J 3 bases; nucleotides not matched to a gene: 6. CDR1 is SGHTA and CDR2 is FQGNSA in the germline V gene. The CDR3 coding sequence is TGTGCCAGCAGTTTACAGGGGGCTGACTACGAGCAGTACTTC. Its protein is CASSLQGADYEQYF. The variable domain in full, completed from reference TRBV7-2 and TRBJ2-7, reads GAGVSQSPSNKVTEKGKDVELRCDPISGHTALYWYRQSLGQGLEFLIYFQGNSAPDKSGLPSDRFSAERTGGSVSTLTIQRTQQEDSAVYLCASSLQGADYEQYFGPGTRLTVT.

This clonotype ranks as medium-sized (0.01 to 0.1%). The CDR3 is CASMSGREQYEQYF. The CDR3 DNA sequence: TGTGCCAGCATGAGCGGCAGGGAACAGTACGAGCAGTACTTC. This chain connects TRBV2 to TRBJ2-7; D tentatively reads TRBD1 or TRBD2 (5 bases each). CDR1 is SNHLY and CDR2 is FYNNEI in the germline V gene. Trimming left V 7 bases short and J 4 bases short, with 17 bases between. This CDR3 contains 14 residues. Full variable domain (missing parts from reference TRBV2 and TRBJ2-7): EPEVTQTPSHQVTQMGQEVILRCVPISNHLYFYWYRQILGQKVEFLVSFYNNEISEKSEIFDDQFSVERPDGSNFTLKIRSTKLEDSAMYFCASMSGREQYEQYFGPGTRLTVT.

This clonotype has just a few counts. V usage is TRBV29-1 and J usage is TRBJ2-7; no clear D. CDR1 and CDR2 (germline): SQVTM, ANQGSEA. The CDR3 is made up of 12 amino acids. Trimming shortened V by 4 bases and J by 4 bases, and 11 bases separated the two germline ends. The CDR3 nucleotides read TGCAGCGTTGGTGTCCGAAGATACGAGCAGTACTTC. Amino acid sequence: CSVGVRRYEQYF.

The chain joins TRBV12-3 or TRBV12-4 to TRBJ2-1; 14 nucleotides align to TRBD2. The CDR3 loop spans 16 amino acids. V was pared by 6 bases and J by 4 bases, with 5 bases of the junction left unmatched. CDR3 residues: CASSHWTSGRYNEQFF. The CDR3 DNA sequence: TGTGCCAGCAGCCATTGGACTAGCGGGAGGTACAATGAGCAGTTCTTC.

This clonotype was detected a few times. This chain links TRBV20-1 with TRBJ2-3; the D is unclear. Germline lookup yields CDR1 DFQATT and CDR2 SNEGSKA (reference sequence). Trimming removed 0 bases from V and 10 bases from J, with 11 bases in between. CDR3 length equals 12 residues. CDR3 in amino acids: CSARDPALSQYF. For the CDR3, the DNA is TGCAGTGCTAGAGATCCGGCGTTATCGCAGTATTTT.

This clonotype was counted a few times. CDR3 bases: TGTGCCAGCAGTTTCGGATGGGCCAGGAGTCGGCCCACCTTC. This gives the protein CASSFGWARSRPTF. This rearrangement joins TRBV28 to TRBJ1-2, with D uncertain. Germline CDR1 and CDR2: MDHEN and SYDVKM. V dropped 3 bases and J dropped 13 bases, with 21 bases sitting between them. The CDR3 spans 14 residues.

This clonotype was found a few times. V is TRBV29-1 and J is TRBJ2-1, with D uncertain. The V end lost 6 bases, the J end lost 6 bases, and 18 bases lay between the germline ends. The CDR3 contains 14 residues. Germline V CDR1 and CDR2: SQVTM, ANQGSEA. The DNA for the CDR3 is TGCAGCGTCTCTGGACGTAGGGCTCCCAATGAGCAGTTCTTC. It yields the protein CSVSGRRAPNEQFF.

V is TRBV6-6 and J is TRBJ2-4, with D perhaps matching TRBD1 (6 bases). Germline V lookup: CDR1 MNHNY, CDR2 SVGAGI (reference sequence). V lost 0 bases to trimming and J lost 1 base, with 7 bases between them. This CDR3 comprises 15 residues. The CDR3 region is CASSYSTGAKNIQYF. CDR3 nucleotides: TGTGCCAGCAGTTACTCAACAGGGGCCAAAAACATTCAGTACTTC.

This clonotype was counted between two and nine times. The gene calls are TRBV12-3 or TRBV12-4 and TRBJ1-2; D remains ambiguous. This CDR3 is 13 amino acids long. The V gene lost 3 bases and the J gene lost 3 bases, with 8 bases spanning the gap. CDR3: CASSLAEDYGYTF. DNA of the CDR3: TGTGCCAGCAGTTTGGCAGAAGACTATGGCTACACCTTC.

The CDR3 sequence is CASSEAVEYGYTF. Written as DNA, the CDR3 is TGTGCCAGCAGTGAAGCCGTAGAGTATGGCTACACCTTC. This chain connects TRBV2 to TRBJ1-2, with D unclear. Trimming removed 0 bases from V and 5 bases from J, with 7 bases in between. This CDR3 contains 13 residues. Germline values: CDR1 SNHLY, CDR2 FYNNEI.

This chain joins TRBV4-3 and TRBJ1-5; D is undetermined. The CDR3 loop spans 13 amino acids. Trimming removed 0 bases at V and 4 bases at J, with 4 bases between. Germline V lookup: CDR1 LGHNA, CDR2 YSLEER. CDR3 protein: CASSQDGNQPQHF. Written as DNA, the CDR3 is TGCGCCAGCAGCCAAGATGGGAATCAGCCCCAGCATTTT.

This clonotype was seen only once. V gene TRBV29-1 combines with J gene TRBJ1-2; no reliable D call. This CDR3 has 12 residues. V shed 7 bases and J shed 2 bases, with 11 bases lying between them. Germline V gene sequence: CDR1 SQVTM, CDR2 ANQGSEA. The chain's CDR3 is CSAPSTNYGYTF. The CDR3 bases are TGCAGCGCTCCTTCGACGAACTATGGCTACACCTTC.

V gene TRBV28 combines with J gene TRBJ1-2, with unresolved D. The germline CDR1 and CDR2 sequences are MDHEN and SYDVKM. This CDR3 is built from 13 residues. Trimming took 5 bases from V and 4 from J, leaving 11 bases between them. The DNA for the CDR3 is TGTGCCAGCAGTCAATCCTCGGGCTATGGCTACACCTTC. It translates to CASSQSSGYGYTF.

The V call is TRBV2, the J call TRBJ1-2, with D possibly being TRBD1 (6 bases). Trimming shortened V by 11 bases and J by 8 bases, and 24 bases separated the two germline ends. Germline-derived CDR1 and CDR2 are SNHLY and FYNNEI. The CDR3 runs 14 residues. This CDR3 reads CASSRDTSFEGYTF. The CDR3 DNA is TGTGCCTCCTCCCGGGACACTTCCTTTGAAGGCTACACCTTC. The variable domain in full, completed from reference TRBV2 and TRBJ1-2, reads EPEVTQTPSHQVTQMGQEVILRCVPISNHLYFYWYRQILGQKVEFLVSFYNNEISEKSEIFDDQFSVERPDGSNFTLKIRSTKLEDSAMYFCASSRDTSFEGYTFGSGTRLTVV.

This rearrangement joins TRBV12-3 or TRBV12-4 to TRBJ2-1, with 7 nucleotides matching TRBD1. Trimming took 6 bases from V and 2 from J; bases not matched to a gene: 4. CDR3 length equals 14 residues. CDR3 region: CASRGQAPYNEQFF. The DNA for the CDR3 is TGTGCCAGCAGAGGACAGGCTCCCTACAATGAGCAGTTCTTC.

To note about this clonotype: One base away lies a much larger clone, so this may be a sequencing read error. V is TRBV4-1 and J is TRBJ2-3; TRBD1 might be the D (5 bases). Germline lookup yields CDR1 MGHRA and CDR2 YSYEKL. The CDR3 is 16 residues long. This CDR3 reads CTSSQADRPLTDTQYF. CDR3 coding DNA: TGCACCAGCAGCCAAGCCGACAGACCTCTAACAGATACGCAGTATTTT.

This clonotype was seen a handful of times. As DNA, the CDR3 is TGTGCCACCAGCCCGGACAGGGCCGCCTACGAGCAGTACTTC. This sequence encodes CATSPDRAAYEQYF. The V call is TRBV15, the J call TRBJ2-7; TRBD1 aligns across 8 bases. Trimming cost V 5 bases and J 2 bases; bases outside gene matches: 5. CDR1 LNHNV and CDR2 YYDKDF come from the germline V gene (reference sequence). This CDR3 spans 14 amino acids.

As concerns this clonotype: The junction differs from germline at one of its ends, possibly a read error. The chain joins TRBV12-3 or TRBV12-4 to TRBJ2-2; D is possibly TRBD2 (5 bases). The CDR3 spans 15 residues. CDR3: CASSLLVLAAGVLFF. The CDR3 DNA sequence: TGTGCCAGCAGTTTACTAGTCTTAGCTGCCGGGGTGCTGTTTTTT.

The sample holds a few counts of this clonotype. The chain recombines TRBV10-3 with TRBJ2-7; possible D gene TRBD2, 6 bases. The V gene's germline CDR1 is ENHRY and CDR2 SYGVKD. The CDR3 spans 16 residues. V dropped 6 bases and J dropped 0 bases, with 18 bases sitting between them. The CDR3 DNA reads TGTGCCATCAGCCGAGGAGGGCCGAGGAGCTCCTACGAGCAGTACTTC. It encodes CAISRGGPRSSYEQYF.

V gene TRBV20-1 combines with J gene TRBJ2-7; 12 bases line up with TRBD2. V lost 1 base and J lost 7; bases outside the gene matches: 11. The CDR3 has 16 residues. CDR1 is DFQATT, CDR2 SNEGSKA, per germline (reference sequence). CDR3 nucleotides: TGCAGTGCTAGAGCTACCGGACTAGCGGGATTCCGGGAGCAGTACTTC. Protein: CSARATGLAGFREQYF.

V and J are TRBV20-1 and TRBJ2-1; the D is unclear. Per germline, CDR1 DFQATT and CDR2 SNEGSKA (reference sequence). CDR3 length equals 11 residues. Trimming stripped 6 bases from V and 3 bases from J, with 6 bases between. The DNA for the CDR3 is TGCAGTGCACGCCTCTACAATGAGCAGTTCTTC. Its translation is CSARLYNEQFF.

J is TRBJ1-2 and V is TRBV29-1; possibly TRBD1 for D (6 bases). Trimming stripped 4 bases from V and 1 base from J, with 13 bases between. Germline V CDR1 and CDR2: SQVTM, ANQGSEA. The CDR3 runs to 14 residues. The CDR3 region has the DNA TGCAGCGTTGGAGGGGGGGCTATTAACTATGGCTACACCTTC. It yields the protein CSVGGGAINYGYTF.